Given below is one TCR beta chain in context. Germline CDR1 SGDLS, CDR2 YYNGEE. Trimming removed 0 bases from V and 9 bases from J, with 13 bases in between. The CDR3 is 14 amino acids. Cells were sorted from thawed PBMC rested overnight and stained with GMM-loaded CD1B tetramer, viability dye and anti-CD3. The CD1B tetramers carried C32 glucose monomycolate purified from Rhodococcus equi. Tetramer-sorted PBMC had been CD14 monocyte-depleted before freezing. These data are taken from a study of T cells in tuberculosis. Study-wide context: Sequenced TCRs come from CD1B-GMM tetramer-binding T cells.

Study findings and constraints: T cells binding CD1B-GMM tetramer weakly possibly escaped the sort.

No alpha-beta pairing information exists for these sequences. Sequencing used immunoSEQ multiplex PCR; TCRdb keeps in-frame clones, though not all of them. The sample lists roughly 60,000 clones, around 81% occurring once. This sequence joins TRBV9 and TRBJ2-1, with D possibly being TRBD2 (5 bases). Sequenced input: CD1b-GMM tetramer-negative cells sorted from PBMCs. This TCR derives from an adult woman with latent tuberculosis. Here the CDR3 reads CASSVDEGITEQFF. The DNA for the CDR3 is TGTGCCAGCAGCGTAGATGAGGGAATCACTGAGCAGTTCTTC. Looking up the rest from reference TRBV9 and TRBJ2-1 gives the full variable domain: DSGVTQTPKHLITATGQRVTLRCSPRSGDLSVYWYQQSLDQGLQFLIQYYNGEERAKGNILERFSAQQFPDLHSELNLSSLELGDSALYFCASSVDEGITEQFFGPGTRLTVL.